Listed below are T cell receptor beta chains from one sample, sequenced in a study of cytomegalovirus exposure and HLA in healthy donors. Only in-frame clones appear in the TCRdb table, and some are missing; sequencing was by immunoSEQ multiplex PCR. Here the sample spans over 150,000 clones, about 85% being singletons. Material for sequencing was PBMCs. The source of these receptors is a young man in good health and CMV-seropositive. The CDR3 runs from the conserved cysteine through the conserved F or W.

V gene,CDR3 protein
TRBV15,CATTGALRAEAFF
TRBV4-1,CASSQSSGEYYNEQFF
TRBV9,CASSVYTNTGELFF
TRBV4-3,CASSRVGQYNEQFF
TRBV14,CASSQAQGREQYF
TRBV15,CATSNWGRGLDQPQHF
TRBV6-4,CASSDTGHNYGYTF
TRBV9,CASSSGRVAGELFF
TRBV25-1,CASSALGGTEAFF
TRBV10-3,CAISDPSGAGGDTQYF
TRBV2,CASSGGLHNEQFF
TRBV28,CASSEDQTPSREQYF
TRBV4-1,CASSQREGARGSGNTIYF
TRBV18,CASSRNSRLSNQPQHF
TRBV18,CASSPQTGPTPVAFDEQFF
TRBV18,CASSPNLAYNEQFF
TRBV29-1,CSVTGGGYGYTF
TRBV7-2,CASSPRRDYGYTF
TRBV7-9,CASSPIGGQGPDTQYF
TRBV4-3,CASSQESPISGARNYGYTF
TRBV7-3,CASSSGTRSYNEQFF
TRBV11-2,CASSLGTGLIYEQYF
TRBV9,CASSVSPGLILNADTQYF
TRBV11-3,CASSFPAGAGEYEQYF
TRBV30,CAWSVKRAGGNQPQHF
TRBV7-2,CASSLFQGQETQYF
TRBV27,CASSLGGSYNEQFF
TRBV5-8,CASSPMTAYNEQFF
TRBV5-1,CASSLERGEKLFF
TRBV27,CASSLKIRSAFNTGELFF
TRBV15,CATSRQTGTVYNEQFF
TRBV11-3,CASSSDRVAQYF
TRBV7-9,CATPGASYNEQFF
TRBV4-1,CASSHGAGGSYNEQFF
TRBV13,CASSRSGLAGSSSYNEQFF
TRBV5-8,CASSLTSPNEQFF
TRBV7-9,CASSQSPRADIQYF
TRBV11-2,CASSLARVSTGELFF
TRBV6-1,CASSERGGMQGYTF
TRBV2,CAGKTGLTVGDTQYF